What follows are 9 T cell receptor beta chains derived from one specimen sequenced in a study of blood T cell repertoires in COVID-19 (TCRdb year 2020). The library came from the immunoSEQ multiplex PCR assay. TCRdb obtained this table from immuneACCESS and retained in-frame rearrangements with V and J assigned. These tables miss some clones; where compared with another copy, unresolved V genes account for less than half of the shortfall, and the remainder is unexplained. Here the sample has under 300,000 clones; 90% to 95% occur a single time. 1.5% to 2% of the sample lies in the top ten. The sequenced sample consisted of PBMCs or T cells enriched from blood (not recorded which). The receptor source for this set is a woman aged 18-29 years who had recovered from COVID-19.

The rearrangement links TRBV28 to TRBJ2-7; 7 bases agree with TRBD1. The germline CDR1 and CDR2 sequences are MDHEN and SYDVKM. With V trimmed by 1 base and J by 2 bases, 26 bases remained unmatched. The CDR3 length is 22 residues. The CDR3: CASSLSLRVEDRTRGQTYEQYF. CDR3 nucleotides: TGTGCCAGCAGTTTATCACTTCGTGTTGAGGACAGAACCCGGGGACAGACCTACGAGCAGTACTTC.

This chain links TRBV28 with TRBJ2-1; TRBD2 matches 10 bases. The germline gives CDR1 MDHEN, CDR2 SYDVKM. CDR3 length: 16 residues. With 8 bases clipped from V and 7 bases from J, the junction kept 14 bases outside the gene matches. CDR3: CASLMPGLAHTNEQFF. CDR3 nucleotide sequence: TGTGCCAGCCTTATGCCGGGACTAGCGCATACTAATGAGCAGTTCTTC.

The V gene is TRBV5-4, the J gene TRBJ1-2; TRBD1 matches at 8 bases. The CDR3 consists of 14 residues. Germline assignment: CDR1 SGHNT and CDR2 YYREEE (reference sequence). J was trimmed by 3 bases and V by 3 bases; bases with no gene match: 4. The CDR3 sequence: CASSSETGDYGYTF. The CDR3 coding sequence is TGTGCCAGCAGCTCCGAGACAGGGGACTATGGCTACACCTTC. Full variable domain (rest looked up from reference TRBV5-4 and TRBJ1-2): ETGVTQSPTHLIKTRGQQVTLRCSSQSGHNTVSWYQQALGQGPQFIFQYYREEENGRGNFPPRFSGLQFPNYSSELNVNALELDDSALYLCASSSETGDYGYTFGSGTRLTVV.

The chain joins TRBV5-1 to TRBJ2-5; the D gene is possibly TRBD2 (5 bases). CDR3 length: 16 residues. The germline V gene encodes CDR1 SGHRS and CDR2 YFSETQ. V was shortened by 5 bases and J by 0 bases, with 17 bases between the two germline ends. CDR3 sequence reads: CASRKEGGPHQETQYF. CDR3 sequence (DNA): TGCGCCAGCAGAAAAGAGGGCGGGCCCCACCAAGAGACCCAGTACTTC.

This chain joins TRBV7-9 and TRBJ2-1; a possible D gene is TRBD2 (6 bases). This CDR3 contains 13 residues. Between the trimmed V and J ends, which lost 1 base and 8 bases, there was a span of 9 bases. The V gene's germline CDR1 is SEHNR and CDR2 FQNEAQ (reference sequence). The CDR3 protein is CASSLDGGDEQFF. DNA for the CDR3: TGTGCCAGCAGCTTAGACGGGGGTGATGAGCAGTTCTTC.

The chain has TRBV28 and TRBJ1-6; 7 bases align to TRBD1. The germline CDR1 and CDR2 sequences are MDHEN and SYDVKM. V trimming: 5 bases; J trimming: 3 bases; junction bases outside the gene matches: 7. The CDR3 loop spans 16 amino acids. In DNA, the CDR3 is TGTGCCAGCAGTACTAAGACAGGGTTCTATAATTCACCCCTCCACTTT. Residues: CASSTKTGFYNSPLHF.

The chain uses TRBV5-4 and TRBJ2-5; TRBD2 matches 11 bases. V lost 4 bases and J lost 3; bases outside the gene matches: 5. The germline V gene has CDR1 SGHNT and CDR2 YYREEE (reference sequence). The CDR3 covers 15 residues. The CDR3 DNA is TGTGCCAGCAGCCGGCAACTAGCGGGGGAAGAGACCCAGTACTTC. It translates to CASSRQLAGEETQYF.

As DNA, the CDR3 is TGCAGTGCCCTAGGCGGGGATGGCTACACCTTC. It encodes CSALGGDGYTF. The rearrangement uses TRBV20-1 and TRBJ1-2; D ambiguous. V was trimmed by 6 bases and J by 6 bases, leaving 11 bases between them. CDR3 length: 11 amino acids. Per the germline V gene, CDR1 is DFQATT and CDR2 is SNEGSKA (reference sequence).

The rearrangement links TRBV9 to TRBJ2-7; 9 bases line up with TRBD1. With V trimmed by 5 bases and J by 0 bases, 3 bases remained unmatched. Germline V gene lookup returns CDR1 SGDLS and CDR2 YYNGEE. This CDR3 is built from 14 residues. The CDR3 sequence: CASSGTGSSYEQYF. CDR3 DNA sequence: TGTGCCAGCAGTGGGACAGGGAGCTCCTACGAGCAGTACTTC.